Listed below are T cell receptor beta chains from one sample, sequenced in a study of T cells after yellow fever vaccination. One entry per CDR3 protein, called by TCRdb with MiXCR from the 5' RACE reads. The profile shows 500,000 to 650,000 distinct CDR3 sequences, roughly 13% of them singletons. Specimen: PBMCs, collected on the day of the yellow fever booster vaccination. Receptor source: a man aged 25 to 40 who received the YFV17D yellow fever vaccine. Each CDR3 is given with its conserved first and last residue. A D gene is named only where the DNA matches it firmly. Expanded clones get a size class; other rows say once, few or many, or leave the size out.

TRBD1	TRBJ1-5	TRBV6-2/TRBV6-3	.	TGTGCCAGCAGTCCCCCTAGGGACAGGGGCCGGGAGCCCCAGCATTTT	CASSPPRDRGREPQHF
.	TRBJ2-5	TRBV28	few	TGTGCCAGCAGCCGGAGAGGGGGTCGAGAGACCCAGTACTTC	CASSRRGGRETQYF
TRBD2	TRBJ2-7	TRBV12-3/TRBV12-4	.	TGTGCCAGCAGTGCGGGGGGGCAGGGAAACTACGAGCAGTACTTC	CASSAGGQGNYEQYF
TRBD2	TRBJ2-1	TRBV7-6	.	TGTGCCAGCAGCAGCCCCGGGACTAGCGGGAGGGCCAAGAATGAGCAGTTCTTC	CASSSPGTSGRAKNEQFF
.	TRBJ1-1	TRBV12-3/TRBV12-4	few	TGTGCCAGCAGTTTTTTATTAAACACTGAAGCTTTCTTT	CASSFLLNTEAFF
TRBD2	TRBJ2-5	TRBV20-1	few	TGCAGTGCTAGGGGGACTAGCGGGTCCCAAGAGACCCAGTACTTC	CSARGTSGSQETQYF
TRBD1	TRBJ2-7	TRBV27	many	TGTGCCAGCACCGGGACAGGGAAAGACTATTTTGAGCAGTACTTC	CASTGTGKDYFEQYF
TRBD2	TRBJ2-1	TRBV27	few	TGTGCCAGCCGTCATACTAGCGTCTCAGGCGGTAATGAGCAGTTCTTC	CASRHTSVSGGNEQFF
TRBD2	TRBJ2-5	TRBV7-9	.	TGTGCCAGCAGTTTTTTTACTAGCGGAGAGACCCAGTACTTC	CASSFFTSGETQYF
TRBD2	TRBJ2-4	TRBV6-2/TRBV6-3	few	TGTGCCAGCAGATTAGCGGGGAGAAACATTCAGTACTTC	CASRLAGRNIQYF
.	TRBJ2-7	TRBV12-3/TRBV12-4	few	TGTGCCAGCAGTTTCATCATTCCAGGACCCCGGGAATACGAGCAGTACTTC	CASSFIIPGPREYEQYF
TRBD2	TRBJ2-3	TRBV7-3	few	TGTGCCAGCAGCTTAACGGCTAGCGGGCTAAGCACAGATACGCAGTATTTT	CASSLTASGLSTDTQYF
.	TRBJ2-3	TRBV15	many	TGTGCCACCAGCAGAGGCCAGAACACAGATACGCAGTATTTT	CATSRGQNTDTQYF
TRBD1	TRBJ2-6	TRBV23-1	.	TGCGCCAGCAGTAGTGGACAGGGGGCGATCGGGGCCAACGTCCTGACTTTC	CASSSGQGAIGANVLTF
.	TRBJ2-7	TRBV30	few	TGTGCCTGGAGTGAAGGCAGGGGATTGTCCCAGTACTTC	CAWSEGRGLSQYF
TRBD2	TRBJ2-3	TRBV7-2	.	TGTGCCAGCAGCTTACTAGCGGGAGGGGGCCCAGATACGCAGTATTTT	CASSLLAGGGPDTQYF
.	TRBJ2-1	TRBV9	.	TGTGCCAGCAGCGGATACGCGGAGCTTTCAAATGAGCAGTTCTTC	CASSGYAELSNEQFF
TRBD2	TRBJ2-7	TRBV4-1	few	TGCGCCAGCAGTAAAAGTTCATGGCTAGCGGGAGCATCCAGACACCTAGCTTACGAGCAGTACTTC	CASSKSSWLAGASRHLAYEQYF
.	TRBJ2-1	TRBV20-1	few	TGCAGTGCGTTTCCCGGGGTAAATGAGCAGTTCTTC	CSAFPGVNEQFF
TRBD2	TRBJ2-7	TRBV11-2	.	TGTGCCAGCAGCCTACTTTATACTAGCGGGAGCTTCTACGAGCAGTACTTC	CASSLLYTSGSFYEQYF